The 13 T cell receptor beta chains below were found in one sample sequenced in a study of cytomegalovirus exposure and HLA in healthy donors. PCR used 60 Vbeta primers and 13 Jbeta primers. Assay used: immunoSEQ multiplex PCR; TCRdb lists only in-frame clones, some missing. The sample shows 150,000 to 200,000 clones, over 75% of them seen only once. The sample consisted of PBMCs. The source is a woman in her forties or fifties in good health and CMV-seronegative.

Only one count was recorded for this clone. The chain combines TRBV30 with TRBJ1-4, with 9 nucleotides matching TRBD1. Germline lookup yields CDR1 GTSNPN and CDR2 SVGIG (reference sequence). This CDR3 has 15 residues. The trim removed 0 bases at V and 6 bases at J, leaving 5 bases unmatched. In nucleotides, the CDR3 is TGTGCCTGGAGTGTACCGGACAGGGGACATGAAAAACTGTTTTTT. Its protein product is CAWSVPDRGHEKLFF. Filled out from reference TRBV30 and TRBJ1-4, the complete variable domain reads SQTIHQWPATLVQPVGSPLSLECTVEGTSNPNLYWYRQAAGRGLQLLFYSVGIGQISSEVPQNLSASRPQDRQFILSSKKLLLSDSGFYLCAWSVPDRGHEKLFFGSGTQLSVL.

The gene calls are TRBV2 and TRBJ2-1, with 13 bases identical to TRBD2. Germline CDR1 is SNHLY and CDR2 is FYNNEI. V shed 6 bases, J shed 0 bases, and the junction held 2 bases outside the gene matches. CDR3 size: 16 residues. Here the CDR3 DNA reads TGTGCCAGCAGGAGACTAGCGGGAGGCTCCTACAATGAGCAGTTCTTC. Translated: CASRRLAGGSYNEQFF.

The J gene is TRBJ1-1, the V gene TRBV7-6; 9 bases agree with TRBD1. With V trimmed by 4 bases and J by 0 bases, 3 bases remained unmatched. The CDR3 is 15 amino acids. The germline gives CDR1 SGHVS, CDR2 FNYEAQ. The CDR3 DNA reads TGTGCCAGCAGCTCCCGGGACAGGGTGAACACTGAAGCTTTCTTT. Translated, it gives CASSSRDRVNTEAFF.

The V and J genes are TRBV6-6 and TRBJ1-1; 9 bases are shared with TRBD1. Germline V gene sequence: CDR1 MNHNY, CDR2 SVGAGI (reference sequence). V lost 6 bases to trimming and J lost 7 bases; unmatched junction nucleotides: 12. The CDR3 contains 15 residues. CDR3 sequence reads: CASSRQGTGKVEAFF. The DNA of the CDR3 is TGTGCCAGCAGCCGGCAAGGGACAGGGAAGGTTGAAGCTTTCTTT.

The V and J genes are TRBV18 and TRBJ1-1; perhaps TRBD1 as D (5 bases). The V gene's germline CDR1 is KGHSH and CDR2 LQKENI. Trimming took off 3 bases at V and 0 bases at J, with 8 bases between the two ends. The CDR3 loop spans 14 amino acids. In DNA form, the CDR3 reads TGTGCCAGCTCACCTGACAGCATGAACACTGAAGCTTTCTTT. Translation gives CASSPDSMNTEAFF. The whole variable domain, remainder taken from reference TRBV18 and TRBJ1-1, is NAGVMQNPRHLVRRRGQEARLRCSPMKGHSHVYWYRQLPEEGLKFMVYLQKENIIDESGMPKERFSAEFPKEGPSILRIQQVVRGDSAAYFCASSPDSMNTEAFFGQGTRLTVV.

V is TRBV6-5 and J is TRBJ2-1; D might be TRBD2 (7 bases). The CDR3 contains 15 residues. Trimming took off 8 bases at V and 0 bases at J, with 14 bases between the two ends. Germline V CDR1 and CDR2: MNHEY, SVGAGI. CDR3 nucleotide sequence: TGTGCCAGCGCCGCGGGGGCACTCTCCTACAATGAGCAGTTCTTC. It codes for CASAAGALSYNEQFF.

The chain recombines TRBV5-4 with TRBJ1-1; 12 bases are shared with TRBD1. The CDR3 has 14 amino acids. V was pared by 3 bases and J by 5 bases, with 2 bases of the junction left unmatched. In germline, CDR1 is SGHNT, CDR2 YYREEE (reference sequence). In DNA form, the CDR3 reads TGTGCCAGCAGCTGGGACAGGGGGCGAACTGAAGCTTTCTTT. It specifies CASSWDRGRTEAFF.

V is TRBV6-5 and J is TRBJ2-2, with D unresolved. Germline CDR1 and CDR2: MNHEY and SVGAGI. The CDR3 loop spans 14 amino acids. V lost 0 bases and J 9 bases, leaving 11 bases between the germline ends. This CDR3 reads CASSYSSGGRELFF. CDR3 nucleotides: TGTGCCAGCAGTTACTCATCCGGCGGCCGGGAGCTGTTTTTT.

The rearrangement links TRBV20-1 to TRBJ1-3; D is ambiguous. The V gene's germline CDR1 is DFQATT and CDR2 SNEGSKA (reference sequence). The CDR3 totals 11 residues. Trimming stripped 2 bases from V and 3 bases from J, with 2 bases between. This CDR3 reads CSARYGNTIYF. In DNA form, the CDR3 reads TGCAGTGCTAGATATGGAAACACCATATATTTT.

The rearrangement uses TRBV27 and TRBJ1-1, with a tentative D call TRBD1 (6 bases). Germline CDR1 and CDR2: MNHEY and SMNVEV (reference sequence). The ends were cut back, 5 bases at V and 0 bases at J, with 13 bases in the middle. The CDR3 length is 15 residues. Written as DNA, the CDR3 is TGTGCCAGCAGTCAGAGACAGGACCTGAACACTGAAGCTTTCTTT. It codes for CASSQRQDLNTEAFF.

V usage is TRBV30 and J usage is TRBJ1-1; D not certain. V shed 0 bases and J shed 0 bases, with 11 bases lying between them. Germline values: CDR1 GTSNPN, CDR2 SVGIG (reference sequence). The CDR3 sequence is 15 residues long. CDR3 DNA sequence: TGTGCCTGGAGTGTAGCGCAGAGGATGAACACTGAAGCTTTCTTT. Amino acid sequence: CAWSVAQRMNTEAFF.

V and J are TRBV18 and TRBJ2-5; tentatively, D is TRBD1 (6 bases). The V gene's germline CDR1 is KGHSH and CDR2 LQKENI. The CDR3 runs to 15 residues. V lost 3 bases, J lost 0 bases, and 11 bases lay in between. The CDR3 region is CASSPDSWYQETQYF. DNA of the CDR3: TGTGCCAGCTCACCGGACAGCTGGTACCAAGAGACCCAGTACTTC.

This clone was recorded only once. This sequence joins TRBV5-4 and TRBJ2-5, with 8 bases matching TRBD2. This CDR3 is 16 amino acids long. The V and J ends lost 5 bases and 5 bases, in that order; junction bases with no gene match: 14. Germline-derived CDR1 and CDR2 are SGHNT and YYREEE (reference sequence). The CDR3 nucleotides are TGTGCCAGCAGACGACAGAGCCCGGCGGGAGGTGAGACCCAGTACTTC. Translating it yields CASRRQSPAGGETQYF. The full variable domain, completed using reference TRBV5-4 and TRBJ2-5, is ETGVTQSPTHLIKTRGQQVTLRCSSQSGHNTVSWYQQALGQGPQFIFQYYREEENGRGNFPPRFSGLQFPNYSSELNVNALELDDSALYLCASRRQSPAGGETQYFGPGTRLLVL.